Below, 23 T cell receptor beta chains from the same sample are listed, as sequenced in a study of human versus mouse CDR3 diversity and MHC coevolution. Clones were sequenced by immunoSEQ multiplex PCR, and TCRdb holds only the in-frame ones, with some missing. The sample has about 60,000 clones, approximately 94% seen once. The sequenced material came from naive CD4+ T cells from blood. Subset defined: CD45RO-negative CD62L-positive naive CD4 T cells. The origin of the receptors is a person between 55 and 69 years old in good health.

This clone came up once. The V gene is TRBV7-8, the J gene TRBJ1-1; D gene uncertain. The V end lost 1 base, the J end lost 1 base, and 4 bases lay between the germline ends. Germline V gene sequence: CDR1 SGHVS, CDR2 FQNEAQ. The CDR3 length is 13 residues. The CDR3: CASSLDRNTEAFF. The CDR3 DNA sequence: TGTGCCAGCAGCTTAGATCGGAACACTGAAGCTTTCTTT.

CDR3 residues: CASSLDGRDPQETQYF. The CDR3 nucleotides are TGTGCCAGCAGCCTCGACGGACGGGATCCCCAAGAGACCCAGTACTTC. This sequence joins TRBV5-4 and TRBJ2-5; TRBD2 might be the D (5 bases). This CDR3 is built from 16 residues. Trimming removed 4 bases at V and 1 base at J, with 17 bases between. Germline-derived CDR1 and CDR2 are SGHNT and YYREEE (reference sequence).

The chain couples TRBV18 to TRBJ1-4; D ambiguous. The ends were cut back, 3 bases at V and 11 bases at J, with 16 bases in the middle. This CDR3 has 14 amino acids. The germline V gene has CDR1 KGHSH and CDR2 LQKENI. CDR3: CASSPGGSASKLFF. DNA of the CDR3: TGTGCCAGCTCACCTGGTGGCTCAGCGAGCAAACTGTTTTTT.

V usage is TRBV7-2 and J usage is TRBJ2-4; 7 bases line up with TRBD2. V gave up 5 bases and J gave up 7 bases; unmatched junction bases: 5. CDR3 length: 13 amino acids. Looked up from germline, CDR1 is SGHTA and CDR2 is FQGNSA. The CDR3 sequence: CASSMSGINIQYF. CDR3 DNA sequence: TGTGCCAGCAGCATGAGCGGGATTAACATTCAGTACTTC.

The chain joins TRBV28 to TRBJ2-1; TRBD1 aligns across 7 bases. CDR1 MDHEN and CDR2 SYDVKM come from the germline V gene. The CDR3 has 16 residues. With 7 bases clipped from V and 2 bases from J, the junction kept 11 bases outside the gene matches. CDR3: CASTRDRVVTYNEQFF. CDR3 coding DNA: TGTGCCAGCACGCGTGACAGGGTGGTTACCTACAATGAGCAGTTCTTC.

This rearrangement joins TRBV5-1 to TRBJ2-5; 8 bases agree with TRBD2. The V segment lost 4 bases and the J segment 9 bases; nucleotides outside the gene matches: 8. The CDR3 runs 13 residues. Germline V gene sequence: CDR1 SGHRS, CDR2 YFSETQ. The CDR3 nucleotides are TGCGCCAGCAGCCAGGACCCCGGGGGGGCCCAGTACTTC. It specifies CASSQDPGGAQYF.

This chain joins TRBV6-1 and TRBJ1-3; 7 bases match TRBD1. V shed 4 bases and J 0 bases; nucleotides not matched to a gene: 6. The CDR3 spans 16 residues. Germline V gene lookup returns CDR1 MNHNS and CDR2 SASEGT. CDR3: CASSASTGHSGNTIYF. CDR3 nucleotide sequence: TGTGCCAGCAGTGCTTCGACAGGGCACTCTGGAAACACCATATATTTT.

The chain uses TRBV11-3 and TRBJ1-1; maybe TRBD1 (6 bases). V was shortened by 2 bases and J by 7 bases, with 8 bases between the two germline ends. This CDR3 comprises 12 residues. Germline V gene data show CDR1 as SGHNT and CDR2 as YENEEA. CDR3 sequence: CASSLRGGEAFF. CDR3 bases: TGTGCCAGCAGCTTACGAGGGGGTGAAGCTTTCTTT.

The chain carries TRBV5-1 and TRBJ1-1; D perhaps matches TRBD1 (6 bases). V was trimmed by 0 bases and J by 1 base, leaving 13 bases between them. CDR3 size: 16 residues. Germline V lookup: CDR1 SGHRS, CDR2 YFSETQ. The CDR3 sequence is CASSLANTGQNTEAFF. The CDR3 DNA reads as TGCGCCAGCAGCTTGGCCAATACAGGGCAGAACACTGAAGCTTTCTTT.

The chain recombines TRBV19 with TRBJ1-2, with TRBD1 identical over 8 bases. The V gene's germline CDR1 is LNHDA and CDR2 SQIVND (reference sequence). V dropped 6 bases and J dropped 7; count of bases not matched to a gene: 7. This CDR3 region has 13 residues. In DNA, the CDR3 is TGTGCCAGTAGCCAGGACAGGGATGGTGGCTACACCTTC. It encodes CASSQDRDGGYTF.

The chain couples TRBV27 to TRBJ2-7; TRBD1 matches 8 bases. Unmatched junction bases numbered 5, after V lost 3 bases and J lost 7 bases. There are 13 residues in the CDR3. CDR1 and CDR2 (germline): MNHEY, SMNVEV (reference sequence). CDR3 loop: CASSLLTGVEQYF. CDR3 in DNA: TGTGCCAGCAGTTTGCTGACAGGGGTGGAGCAGTACTTC.

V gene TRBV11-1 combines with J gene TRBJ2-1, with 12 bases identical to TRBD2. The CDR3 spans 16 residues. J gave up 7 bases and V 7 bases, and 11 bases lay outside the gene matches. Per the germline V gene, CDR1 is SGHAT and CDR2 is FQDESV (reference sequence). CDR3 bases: TGTGCCAGCATTAATAGTAGACTAGCGGGAGTTAATGAGCAGTTCTTC. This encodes CASINSRLAGVNEQFF.

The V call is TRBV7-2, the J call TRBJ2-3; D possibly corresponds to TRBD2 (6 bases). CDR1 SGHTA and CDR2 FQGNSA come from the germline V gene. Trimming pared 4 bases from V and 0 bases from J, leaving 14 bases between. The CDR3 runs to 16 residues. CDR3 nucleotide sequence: TGTGCCAGCAGCTCACAGCGGGTCCTAAGCACAGATACGCAGTATTTT. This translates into CASSSQRVLSTDTQYF. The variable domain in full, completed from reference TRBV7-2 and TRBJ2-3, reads GAGVSQSPSNKVTEKGKDVELRCDPISGHTALYWYRQSLGQGLEFLIYFQGNSAPDKSGLPSDRFSAERTGGSVSTLTIQRTQQEDSAVYLCASSSQRVLSTDTQYFGPGTRLTVL.

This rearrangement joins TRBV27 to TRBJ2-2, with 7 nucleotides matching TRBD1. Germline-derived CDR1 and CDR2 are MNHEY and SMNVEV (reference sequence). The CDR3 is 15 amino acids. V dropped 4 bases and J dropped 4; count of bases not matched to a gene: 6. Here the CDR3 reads CASSYSGTATGELFF. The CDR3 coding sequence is TGTGCCAGCAGTTACTCCGGGACAGCCACCGGGGAGCTGTTTTTT.

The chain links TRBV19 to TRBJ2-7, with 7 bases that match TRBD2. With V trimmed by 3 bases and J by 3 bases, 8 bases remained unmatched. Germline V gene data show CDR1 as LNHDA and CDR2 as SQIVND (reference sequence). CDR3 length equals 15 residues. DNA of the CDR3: TGTGCCAGTAGTATCTCTGGCGGGAGTCTCTACGAGCAGTACTTC. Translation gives CASSISGGSLYEQYF.

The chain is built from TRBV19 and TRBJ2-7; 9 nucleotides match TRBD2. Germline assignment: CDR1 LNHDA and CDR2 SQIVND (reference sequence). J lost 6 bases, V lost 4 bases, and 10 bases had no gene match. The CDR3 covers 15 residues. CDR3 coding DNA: TGTGCCAGTAGTAAGGTTAGCGGGAGTTCCAGCGAGCAGTACTTC. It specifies CASSKVSGSSSEQYF.

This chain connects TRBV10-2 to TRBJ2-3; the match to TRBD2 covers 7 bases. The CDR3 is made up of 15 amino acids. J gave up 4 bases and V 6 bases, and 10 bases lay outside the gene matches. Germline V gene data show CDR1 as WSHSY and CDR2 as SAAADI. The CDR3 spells CASSSAGLFADTQYF. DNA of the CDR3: TGCGCCAGCAGCTCAGCGGGACTATTCGCAGATACGCAGTATTTT.

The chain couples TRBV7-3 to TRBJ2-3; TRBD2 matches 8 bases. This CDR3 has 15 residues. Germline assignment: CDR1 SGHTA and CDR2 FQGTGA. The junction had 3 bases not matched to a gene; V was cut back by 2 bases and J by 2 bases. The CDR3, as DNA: TGTGCCAGCAGCTTAGGCGGGGGGTACACAGATACGCAGTATTTT. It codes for CASSLGGGYTDTQYF.

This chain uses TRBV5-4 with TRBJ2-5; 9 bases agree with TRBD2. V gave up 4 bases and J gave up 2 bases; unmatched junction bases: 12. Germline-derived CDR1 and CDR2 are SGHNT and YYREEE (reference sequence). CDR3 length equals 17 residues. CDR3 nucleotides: TGTGCCAGCAGCACCCCCAAGACGGCGGGGGGGCAAGAGACCCAGTACTTC. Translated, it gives CASSTPKTAGGQETQYF.

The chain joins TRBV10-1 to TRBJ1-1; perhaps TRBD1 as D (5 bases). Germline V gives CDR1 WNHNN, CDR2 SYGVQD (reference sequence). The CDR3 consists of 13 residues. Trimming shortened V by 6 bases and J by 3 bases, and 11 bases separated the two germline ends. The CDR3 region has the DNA TGCGCCAGCAGACGGAAAGGGGACACTGAAGCTTTCTTT. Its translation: CASRRKGDTEAFF.

The CDR3 coding sequence is TGCGCCAGCAGCTTGGACAGGGCAGAGACCCAGTACTTC. It yields the protein CASSLDRAETQYF. J is TRBJ2-5 and V is TRBV5-1; perhaps TRBD1 as D (6 bases). Trimming left V 0 bases short and J 4 bases short, with 7 bases between. Germline V CDR1 and CDR2: SGHRS, YFSETQ. The CDR3 length is 13 residues.

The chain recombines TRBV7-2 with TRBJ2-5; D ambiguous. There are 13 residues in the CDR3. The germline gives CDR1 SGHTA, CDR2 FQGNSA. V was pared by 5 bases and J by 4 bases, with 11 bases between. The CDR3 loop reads CASSLDPGETQYF. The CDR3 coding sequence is TGTGCCAGCAGCCTAGACCCAGGAGAGACCCAGTACTTC.

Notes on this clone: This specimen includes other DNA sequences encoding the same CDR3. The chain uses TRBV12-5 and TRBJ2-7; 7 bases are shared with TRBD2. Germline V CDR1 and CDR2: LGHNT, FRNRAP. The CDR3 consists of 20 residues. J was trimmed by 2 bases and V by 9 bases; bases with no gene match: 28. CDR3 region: CASGLGIWDGRGERAYEQYF. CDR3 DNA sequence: TGTGCTAGCGGCCTAGGTATCTGGGACGGACGGGGGGAGCGGGCCTACGAGCAGTACTTC.